Listed here are 18 T cell receptor beta chains from one sample, sequenced in a study of PD-L1 blockade in urothelial cancer. Assay used: immunoSEQ multiplex PCR; TCRdb lists only in-frame clones, some missing. The sample yields about 120,000 clones, 80% to 95% seen once. Time point given: peripheral blood 6 weeks after treatment start. The sample consisted of PBMCs, taken around atezolizumab (anti-PD-L1) treatment. These receptors were obtained from a man in his fifties or sixties with urothelial cancer.

The chain uses TRBV18 and TRBJ2-1; D call uncertain. Germline V CDR1 and CDR2: KGHSH, LQKENI. V was cut by 2 bases and J by 9 bases, with 11 bases left in between. This CDR3 comprises 13 residues. CDR3 residues: CASSPVETGEQFF. The CDR3 DNA is TGTGCCAGCTCACCAGTCGAAACGGGTGAGCAGTTCTTC.

The CDR3 DNA reads TGTGCCTGGAGTGTGACAGGGGGCGGTTCGGGTACGCAGTATTTT. Translating gives CAWSVTGGGSGTQYF. The V gene is TRBV30, the J gene TRBJ2-3; 10 bases agree with TRBD1. J gave up 8 bases and V 0 bases, and 8 bases lay outside the gene matches. Germline V gene lookup returns CDR1 GTSNPN and CDR2 SVGIG (reference sequence). The CDR3 is made up of 15 amino acids.

The chain recombines TRBV11-2 with TRBJ2-1, with D maybe TRBD2 (5 bases). The CDR3 contains 20 residues. With 0 bases removed from V and 7 bases from J, the gap between germline ends came to 28 bases. CDR1 is SGHAT and CDR2 is FQNNGV in the germline V gene. CDR3: CASSLDLRATNPHPRNEQFF. The CDR3 DNA follows: TGTGCCAGCAGCTTAGATCTACGGGCGACTAATCCCCACCCGAGGAATGAGCAGTTCTTC.

The CDR3 bases are TGTGCCAGCAGCTCGGGGGTTAGTACTGAAGCTTTCTTT. Translating gives CASSSGVSTEAFF. This chain connects TRBV9 to TRBJ1-1; possibly TRBD1 for D (5 bases). This CDR3 comprises 13 residues. Looked up from germline, CDR1 is SGDLS and CDR2 is YYNGEE. V was shortened by 4 bases and J by 5 bases, with 12 bases between the two germline ends.

This clone was observed once. The CDR3 nucleotides read TGCGCCAGCAGCTTGGGAGAGGGGGGGTATGGCTACACCTTC. Its protein is CASSLGEGGYGYTF. The genes are TRBV5-1 and TRBJ1-2; D possibly corresponds to TRBD1 (6 bases). Germline CDR1 and CDR2: SGHRS and YFSETQ. The germline V and J ends were trimmed by 0 bases and 5 bases, with 11 bases remaining between them. The CDR3 runs to 14 residues.

This chain connects TRBV27 to TRBJ1-5; 8 bases match TRBD1. The CDR3 extends over 15 amino acids. Germline V gives CDR1 MNHEY, CDR2 SMNVEV (reference sequence). V gave up 6 bases and J gave up 3 bases; unmatched junction bases: 7. This chain's CDR3 is CASSPGGLVNQPQHF. DNA for the CDR3: TGTGCCAGCAGCCCAGGGGGCCTTGTCAATCAGCCCCAGCATTTT.

The chain combines TRBV13 with TRBJ2-7, with TRBD2 as a possible D gene (7 bases). CDR1 and CDR2 (germline): PRHDT, FYEKMQ (reference sequence). V was cut by 2 bases and J by 4 bases, with 12 bases left in between. CDR3 size: 14 residues. The CDR3: CASSLQGGAYEQYF. CDR3 DNA: TGTGCCAGCAGCTTACAAGGGGGGGCTTACGAGCAGTACTTC.

The chain combines TRBV7-2 with TRBJ2-1, with 8 bases fitting TRBD1. The germline gives CDR1 SGHTA, CDR2 FQGNSA. The CDR3 loop spans 15 amino acids. V trimming: 5 bases; J trimming: 6 bases; junction bases outside the gene matches: 9. In nucleotides, the CDR3 is TGTGCCAGCAGCCTGGGACAGGTGCCCCTCAATGAGCAGTTCTTC. Its protein product is CASSLGQVPLNEQFF.

The chain uses TRBV5-4 and TRBJ2-7, with 10 bases matching TRBD1. V lost 4 bases to trimming and J lost 7 bases; unmatched junction nucleotides: 11. The V gene's germline CDR1 is SGHNT and CDR2 YYREEE (reference sequence). CDR3 size: 15 residues. CDR3 loop: CASSGTGQGTGEQYF. DNA for the CDR3: TGTGCCAGCAGCGGGACGGGACAGGGGACAGGGGAGCAGTACTTC.

CDR3: CASSYSRQPITDTQYF. Here the CDR3 DNA reads TGTGCCAGCAGTTACTCCCGACAGCCCATCACAGATACGCAGTATTTT. The V gene is TRBV6-5, the J gene TRBJ2-3; D is perhaps TRBD1 (5 bases). The CDR3 contains 16 residues. The germline V gene encodes CDR1 MNHEY and CDR2 SVGAGI. V was clipped by 0 bases and J by 2 bases, with 12 bases between them.

This clone has a handful of counts. The chain uses TRBV5-1 and TRBJ2-5; D is undetermined. In germline, CDR1 is SGHRS, CDR2 YFSETQ. V lost 4 bases and J 2 bases, leaving 6 bases between the germline ends. The CDR3 covers 12 residues. For the CDR3, the DNA is TGCGCCAGCAGCCTCAGACAAGAGACCCAGTACTTC. It yields the protein CASSLRQETQYF.

This clone was found once. In DNA, the CDR3 is TGTGCCAGCAGTGATCCGAGAGAGTACCAAGAGACCCAGTACTTC. Protein product: CASSDPREYQETQYF. The rearrangement uses TRBV25-1 and TRBJ2-5; D remains ambiguous. Trimming removed 3 bases from V and 0 bases from J, with 11 bases in between. CDR1 and CDR2 from the germline V gene are MGHDK and SYGVNS. CDR3 length: 15 residues.

This clone was counted a single time. The chain links TRBV2 to TRBJ2-7; 12 nucleotides align to TRBD1. CDR1 and CDR2 (germline): SNHLY, FYNNEI. The V and J ends lost 6 bases and 4 bases, in that order; junction bases with no gene match: 7. The CDR3 is made up of 15 amino acids. CDR3 bases: TGTGCCAGCAGGTCCCGGGACAGGGGGCTGTACGAGCAGTACTTC. It is translated as CASRSRDRGLYEQYF.

The chain uses TRBV5-6 and TRBJ1-2; D unresolved. The CDR3 covers 13 residues. The V end lost 0 bases, the J end lost 7 bases, and 10 bases lay between the germline ends. CDR1 and CDR2 from the germline V gene are SGHDT and YYEEEE. In nucleotides, the CDR3 is TGTGCCAGCAGCTTGGTTTTGTTCTCTGGCTACACCTTC. Translation gives CASSLVLFSGYTF. Full variable domain (rest looked up from reference TRBV5-6 and TRBJ1-2): DAGVTQSPTHLIKTRGQQVTLRCSPKSGHDTVSWYQQALGQGPQFIFQYYEEEERQRGNFPDRFSGHQFPNYSSELNVNALLLGDSALYLCASSLVLFSGYTFGSGTRLTVV.

The DNA of the CDR3 is TGTGCCAGCAGCGTCCTAGCGGGGGGACAAGAGACCCAGTACTTC. This sequence encodes CASSVLAGGQETQYF. The gene calls are TRBV9 and TRBJ2-5; TRBD2 matches 11 bases. There are 15 residues in the CDR3. The V and J ends lost 2 bases and 2 bases, in that order; junction bases with no gene match: 2. Germline CDR1 and CDR2: SGDLS and YYNGEE.

The V and J genes are TRBV6-5 and TRBJ2-5; weak D call: TRBD1 (7 bases). The CDR3 loop spans 13 amino acids. Trimming removed 6 bases at V and 7 bases at J, with 15 bases between. The germline gives CDR1 MNHEY, CDR2 SVGAGI. In DNA form, the CDR3 reads TGTGCCAGCAGGAGGACAGGAGGGGGGACCCAGTACTTC. Its protein is CASRRTGGGTQYF.

This rearrangement joins TRBV7-3 to TRBJ1-5; D is ambiguous. Per the germline V gene, CDR1 is SGHTA and CDR2 is FQGTGA. V lost 5 bases and J lost 11, with 16 bases in between. This CDR3 region has 13 residues. In DNA form, the CDR3 reads TGTGCCAGCAGCCCCGGGGATGACCAGTCCCAGCATTTT. This codes for CASSPGDDQSQHF.

This clone showed up just once. This chain joins TRBV25-1 and TRBJ1-2; D remains ambiguous. Deletions cut 7 bases from V and 5 bases from J, with 8 bases between. The germline V gene encodes CDR1 MGHDK and CDR2 SYGVNS. The CDR3 has 11 residues. The CDR3 DNA reads as TGTGCCAGCACCGACGGGTATGGCTACACCTTC. It yields the protein CASTDGYGYTF.